A selection of T cell receptor beta chains follows, all from one sample in a study of glioma-infiltrating T cells after dendritic cell vaccination. Profiled with immunoSEQ multiplex PCR; TCRdb holds only in-frame clones, not every one. The data contain about 67,000 clones, about four fifths of them singletons. The source was blood, collected before dendritic cell vaccination. Every receptor here comes from a human donor with glioblastoma. The CDR3 runs from the conserved cysteine through the conserved F or W. D genes are given only for firm matches. Only some rows state a clone size, as once, few, many or a class for expanded clones.

>TRBV29-1|TRBD1|NA|TRBJ2-3
CSARDRGLDTQYF
TGCAGCGCCCGGGACAGGGGGCTCGATACGCAGTATTTT
>TRBV2|TRBD1|NA|TRBJ1-1
CASAVKGQGVPEAFF
TGTGCCAGCGCGGTGAAGGGACAGGGCGTACCTGAAGCTTTCTTT
>TRBV2|TRBD2|NA|TRBJ2-7
CASTAVPGGTYEQYF
TGTGCCAGCACTGCTGTCCCCGGGGGGACCTACGAGCAGTACTTC
>TRBV9|TRBD2|NA|TRBJ2-1
CASSVFSGGDNEQFF
TGTGCCAGCAGCGTTTTTAGCGGGGGGGACAATGAGCAGTTCTTC
>TRBV4-1|NA|few|TRBJ1-4
CASSQETGPEKLFF
TGCGCCAGCAGCCAAGAGACAGGTCCAGAAAAACTGTTTTTT
>TRBV18|NA|NA|TRBJ1-2
CASSPSRDVGGYTF
TGTGCCAGCTCACCATCCAGGGATGTAGGAGGCTACACCTTC
>TRBV6-5|NA|NA|TRBJ1-4
CASSSGQARTNEKLFF
TGTGCCAGCAGTTCCGGCCAGGCGCGAACTAATGAAAAACTGTTTTTT
>TRBV6-5|TRBD1|NA|TRBJ2-2
CASRKGTGRMGELFF
TGTGCCAGCAGGAAAGGGACAGGGAGGATGGGGGAGCTGTTTTTT
>TRBV19|TRBD2|NA|TRBJ2-7
CASSALTSGEQYF
TGTGCCAGTAGTGCACTGACTAGCGGGGAGCAGTACTTC
>TRBV7-3|TRBD1|NA|TRBJ2-7
CASSVNGGTGDHEQYF
TGTGCCAGCAGCGTAAACGGTGGGACAGGGGACCACGAGCAGTACTTC
>TRBV7-6|TRBD2|NA|TRBJ2-3
CASSLRASGGGSTGTDTQYF
TGTGCCAGCAGCTTACGTGCTAGCGGGGGGGGTAGCACAGGCACAGATACGCAGTATTTT
>TRBV5-1|TRBD2|NA|TRBJ2-1
CASSITTSGEYNEQFF
TGCGCCAGCAGCATAACGACTAGCGGGGAGTACAATGAGCAGTTCTTC
>TRBV27|NA|NA|TRBJ1-6
CASRKTDTSNSPLHF
TGTGCCAGCAGGAAAACGGACACTTCTAATTCACCCCTCCACTTT
>TRBV19|NA|NA|TRBJ1-2
CASSNLDYSTPGNTF
TGTGCCAGTAGTAATCTGGACTACTCTACTCCAGGAAACACCTTC
>TRBV6-4|NA|NA|TRBJ2-3
CASSEGGPVRTQYF
TGTGCCAGCAGTGAGGGGGGGCCGGTTCGTACGCAGTATTTT
>TRBV6-1|NA|NA|TRBJ1-2
CASSNTLKGYTF
TGTGCCAGCAGTAACACGTTAAAGGGCTACACCTTC
>TRBV6-6|TRBD2|NA|TRBJ2-5
CASSYPQRGGQETQYF
TGTGCCAGCAGTTACCCCCAGCGGGGGGGGCAAGAGACCCAGTACTTC
>TRBV10-3|TRBD1|NA|TRBJ1-1
CAIARVQGIEAFF
TGTGCCATAGCGAGGGTACAGGGGATTGAAGCTTTCTTT
>TRBV4-2|NA|NA|TRBJ1-1
CASSPKGGLYTEAFF
TGTGCCAGCAGCCCTAAGGGGGGGCTTTACACTGAAGCTTTCTTT
>TRBV19|TRBD2|NA|TRBJ2-7
CASSPPGRMSSYEQYF
TGTGCCAGTAGTCCTCCCGGGAGGATGAGCTCCTACGAGCAGTACTTC
>TRBV5-7|NA|NA|TRBJ1-2
CASSLDRREYGYTF
TGTGCCAGCAGCTTGGACAGGAGAGAATATGGCTACACCTTC
>TRBV10-3|TRBD1|once|TRBJ1-1
CAISPREGQGNTEAFF
TGTGCCATCAGTCCACGGGAGGGACAGGGGAACACTGAAGCTTTCTTT
>TRBV10-3|TRBD1|NA|TRBJ1-2
CAISESRDRTKGYTF
TGTGCCATCAGTGAGTCCCGGGACAGGACGAAAGGCTACACCTTC
>TRBV6-1|NA|NA|TRBJ2-5
CASSEPWGAKTQYF
TGTGCCAGCAGTGAACCATGGGGCGCGAAGACCCAGTACTTC
>TRBV21-1|NA|NA|TRBJ2-7
CASSKRGQGWDEQYF
TGTGCCAGCAGCAAAAGGGGACAGGGTTGGGACGAGCAGTACTTC
>TRBV5-1|NA|NA|TRBJ2-3
CASSLAEQGGDTQYF
TGCGCCAGCAGCTTGGCCGAGCAGGGTGGTGATACGCAGTATTTT
>TRBV19|TRBD2|NA|TRBJ2-5
CASSIASGGTQETQYF
TGTGCCAGTAGTATCGCTAGCGGGGGAACTCAAGAGACCCAGTACTTC
>TRBV29-1|TRBD1|NA|TRBJ2-1
CSGKTGDEQFF
TGCAGCGGTAAAACAGGGGATGAGCAGTTCTTC
>TRBV7-3|NA|NA|TRBJ1-2
CASSLRGSNYGYTF
TGTGCCAGCAGCTTAAGGGGCAGTAACTATGGCTACACCTTC
>TRBV7-8|NA|NA|TRBJ2-1
CASSTGLGNEQFF
TGTGCCAGCAGCACCGGGTTGGGCAATGAGCAGTTCTTC
>TRBV5-4|TRBD2|NA|TRBJ2-7
CASSLSSGGLSSYEQYF
TGTGCCAGCAGCTTGAGTAGCGGGGGGCTGAGCTCCTACGAGCAGTACTTC
>TRBV18|TRBD1|NA|TRBJ1-2
CASSPPQDRVDYGYTF
TGTGCCAGCTCACCACCTCAGGACAGGGTTGACTATGGCTACACCTTC
>TRBV19|NA|NA|TRBJ2-7
CASSMVSRSYEQYF
TGTGCCAGTAGTATGGTGTCCAGATCGTACGAGCAGTACTTC
>TRBV7-9|NA|NA|TRBJ1-4
CASSLPTGPTNEKLFF
TGTGCCAGCAGCTTACCTACAGGGCCAACTAATGAAAAACTGTTTTTT
>TRBV19|TRBD1|NA|TRBJ2-1
CASSIDLLLGQGADEQFF
TGTGCCAGTAGTATAGATCTCCTTTTGGGACAGGGGGCCGATGAGCAGTTCTTC
>TRBV19|NA|NA|TRBJ1-4
CASSATGERNEKLFF
TGTGCCAGTAGTGCAACAGGAGAAAGAAATGAAAAACTGTTTTTT
>TRBV29-1|NA|NA|TRBJ1-2
CSVEETVTYGYTF
TGCAGCGTTGAAGAGACAGTTACCTATGGCTACACCTTC
>TRBV27|TRBD2|NA|TRBJ2-7
CASSFGGTPYEQYF
TGTGCCAGCAGTTTCGGGGGGACCCCCTACGAGCAGTACTTC
>TRBV6-4|TRBD1|NA|TRBJ1-1
CASSNRGGTEAFF
TGTGCCAGCAGTAACAGGGGGGGCACTGAAGCTTTCTTT
>TRBV19|NA|NA|TRBJ1-5
CATTQTVFLNQPQHF
TGTGCCACAACCCAAACAGTGTTCCTCAATCAGCCCCAGCATTTT
>TRBV10-3|TRBD1|NA|TRBJ2-3
CAISAGQGEDTQYF
TGTGCCATCAGTGCAGGACAGGGAGAAGATACGCAGTATTTT
>TRBV6-6|NA|NA|TRBJ2-3
CASSTEQGPDTQYF
TGTGCCAGCAGTACCGAACAGGGCCCAGATACGCAGTATTTT